Sequencing of this T cell receptor beta chain was carried out in a study of T cells in Graves' hyperthyroidism and ophthalmopathy. Study background: Sampling of peripheral blood happened at initial diagnosis, prior to any treatment. Whole-study results and caveats: Onset of ophthalmopathy came a median about 6.5 months after the model predicted it.

The germline V gene has CDR1 ENHRY and CDR2 SYGVKD. V gave up 11 bases and J gave up 3 bases, with 15 bases separating them. The CDR3 is 13 residues long. This clonotype has a count of ten or more. Antigen unknown. TCR beta CDR3 regions were amplified from RNA transcripts. HTBI primers were the set used in a first-round RT-PCR of the TCR CDR3. Each CDR3 protein gets one entry after TCRdb re-called the multiplex PCR reads with MiXCR. The profile covers some 600,000 distinct CDR3 sequences, with roughly 14% appearing a single time and more than 5% taken by the ten largest. The blood specimen was taken at initial hyperthyroidism diagnosis, before any ophthalmopathy symptoms.

This receptor was identified in a woman under 40 with Graves' hyperthyroidism that later progressed to Graves' ophthalmopathy. Sequencing input: blood. The chain employs TRBV10-3 and TRBJ2-3, with D possibly matching TRBD2 (6 bases). In DNA, the CDR3 is TGTGCCTCGGGCCTAGCGCTGACAGATACGCAGTATTTT. It is translated as CASGLALTDTQYF.